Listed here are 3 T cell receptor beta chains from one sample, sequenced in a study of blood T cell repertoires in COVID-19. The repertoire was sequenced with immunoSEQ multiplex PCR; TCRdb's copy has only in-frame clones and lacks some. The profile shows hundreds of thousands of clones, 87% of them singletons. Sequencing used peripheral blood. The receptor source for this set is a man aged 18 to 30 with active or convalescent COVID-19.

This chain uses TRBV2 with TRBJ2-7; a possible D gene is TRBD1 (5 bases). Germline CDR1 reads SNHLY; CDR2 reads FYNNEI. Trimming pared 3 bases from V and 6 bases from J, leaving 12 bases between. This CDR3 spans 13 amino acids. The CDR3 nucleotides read TGTGCCAGCAGTGAGTACAACCAGGGCGAGCAGTACTTC. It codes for CASSEYNQGEQYF.

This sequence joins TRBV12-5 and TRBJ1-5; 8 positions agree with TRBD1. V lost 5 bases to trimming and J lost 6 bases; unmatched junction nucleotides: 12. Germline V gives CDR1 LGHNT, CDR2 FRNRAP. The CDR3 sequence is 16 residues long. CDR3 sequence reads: CASGLLGTGSGQPQHF. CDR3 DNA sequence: TGTGCTAGTGGTCTCCTCGGGACAGGTAGTGGTCAGCCCCAGCATTTT.

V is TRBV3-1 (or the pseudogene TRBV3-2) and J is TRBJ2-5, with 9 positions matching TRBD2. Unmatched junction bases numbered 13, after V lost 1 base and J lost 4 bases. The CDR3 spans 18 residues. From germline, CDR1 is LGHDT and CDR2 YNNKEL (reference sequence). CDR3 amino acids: CASSQGGPGTSYGETQYF. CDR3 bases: TGTGCCAGCAGCCAAGGCGGTCCCGGGACTAGCTATGGAGAGACCCAGTACTTC.